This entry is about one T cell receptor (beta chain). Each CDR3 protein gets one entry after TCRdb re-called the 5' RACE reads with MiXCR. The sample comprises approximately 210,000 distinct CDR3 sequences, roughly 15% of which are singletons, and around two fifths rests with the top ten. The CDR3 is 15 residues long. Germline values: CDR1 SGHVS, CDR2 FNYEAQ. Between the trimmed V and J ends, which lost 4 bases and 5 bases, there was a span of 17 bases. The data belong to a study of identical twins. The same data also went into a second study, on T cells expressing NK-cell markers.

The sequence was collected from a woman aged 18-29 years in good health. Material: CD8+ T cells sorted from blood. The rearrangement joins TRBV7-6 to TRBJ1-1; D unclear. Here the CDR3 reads CASSSPSTIGTEAFF. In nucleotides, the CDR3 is TGTGCCAGCAGCTCACCCTCGACAATCGGGACTGAAGCTTTCTTT. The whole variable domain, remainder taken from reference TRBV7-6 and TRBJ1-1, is GAGVSQSPRYKVTKRGQDVALRCDPISGHVSLYWYRQALGQGPEFLTYFNYEAQQDKSGLPNDRFSAERPEGSISTLTIQRTEQRDSAMYRCASSSPSTIGTEAFFGQGTRLTVV.